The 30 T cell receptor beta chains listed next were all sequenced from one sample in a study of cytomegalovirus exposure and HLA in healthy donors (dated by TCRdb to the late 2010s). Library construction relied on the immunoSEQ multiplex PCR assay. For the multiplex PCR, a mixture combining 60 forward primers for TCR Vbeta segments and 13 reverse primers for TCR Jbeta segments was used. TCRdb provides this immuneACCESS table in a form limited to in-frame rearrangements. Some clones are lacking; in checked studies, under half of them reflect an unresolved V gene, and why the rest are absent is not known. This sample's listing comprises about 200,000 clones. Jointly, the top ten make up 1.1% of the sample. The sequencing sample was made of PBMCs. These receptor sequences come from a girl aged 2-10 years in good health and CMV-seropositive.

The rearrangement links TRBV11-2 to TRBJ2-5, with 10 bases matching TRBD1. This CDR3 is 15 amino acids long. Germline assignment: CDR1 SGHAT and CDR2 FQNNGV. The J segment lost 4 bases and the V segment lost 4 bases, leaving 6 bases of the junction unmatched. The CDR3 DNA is TGTGCCAGCAGCTGGGGACAGGGGCAGATAGAGACCCAGTACTTC. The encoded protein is CASSWGQGQIETQYF.

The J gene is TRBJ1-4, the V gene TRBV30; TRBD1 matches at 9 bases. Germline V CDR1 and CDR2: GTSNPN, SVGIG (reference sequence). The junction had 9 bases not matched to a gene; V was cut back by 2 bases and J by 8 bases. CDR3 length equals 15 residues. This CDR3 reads CAWSTPGTGHEKLFF. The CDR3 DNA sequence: TGTGCCTGGAGTACACCCGGGACAGGGCACGAAAAACTGTTTTTT.

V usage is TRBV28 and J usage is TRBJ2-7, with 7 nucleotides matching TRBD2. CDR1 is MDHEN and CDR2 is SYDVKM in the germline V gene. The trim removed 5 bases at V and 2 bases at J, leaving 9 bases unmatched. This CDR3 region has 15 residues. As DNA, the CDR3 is TGTGCCAGCAGTCCTCTAGCGGAGACTCCCTACGAGCAGTACTTC. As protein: CASSPLAETPYEQYF.

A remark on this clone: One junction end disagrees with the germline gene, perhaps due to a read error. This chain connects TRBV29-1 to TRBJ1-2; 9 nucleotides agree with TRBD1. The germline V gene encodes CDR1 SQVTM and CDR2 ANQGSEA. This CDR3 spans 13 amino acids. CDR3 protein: CSVHGQGIWGYTF. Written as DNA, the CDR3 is TGCAGCGTCCACGGACAGGGGATTTGGGGCTACACTTTC.

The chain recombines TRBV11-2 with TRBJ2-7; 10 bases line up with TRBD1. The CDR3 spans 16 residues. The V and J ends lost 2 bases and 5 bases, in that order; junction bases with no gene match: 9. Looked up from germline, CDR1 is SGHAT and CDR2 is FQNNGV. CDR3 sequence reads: CASSLFLGDRGNEQYF. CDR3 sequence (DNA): TGTGCCAGCAGCTTATTTCTTGGGGACAGGGGTAACGAGCAGTACTTC. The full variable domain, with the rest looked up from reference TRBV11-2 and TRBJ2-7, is EAGVAQSPRYKIIEKRQSVAFWCNPISGHATLYWYQQILGQGPKLLIQFQNNGVVDDSQLPKDRFSAERLKGVDSTLKIQPAKLEDSAVYLCASSLFLGDRGNEQYFGPGTRLTVT.

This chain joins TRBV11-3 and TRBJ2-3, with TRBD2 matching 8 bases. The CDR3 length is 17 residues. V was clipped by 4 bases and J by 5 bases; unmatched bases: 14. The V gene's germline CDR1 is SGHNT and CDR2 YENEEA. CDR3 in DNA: TGTGCCAGCAGCTCCCTCTTGAGGGCGGGAGGAAAAGATACGCAGTATTTT. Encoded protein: CASSSLLRAGGKDTQYF.

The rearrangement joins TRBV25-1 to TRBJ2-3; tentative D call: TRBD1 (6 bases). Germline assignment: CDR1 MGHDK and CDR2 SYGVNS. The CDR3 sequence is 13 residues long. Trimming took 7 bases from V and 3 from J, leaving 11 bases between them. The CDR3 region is CASKGVGTDTQYF. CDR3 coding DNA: TGTGCCAGCAAGGGGGTTGGAACAGATACGCAGTATTTT. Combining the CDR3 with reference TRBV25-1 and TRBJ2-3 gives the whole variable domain EADIYQTPRYLVIGTGKKITLECSQTMGHDKMYWYQQDPGMELHLIHYSYGVNSTEKGDLSSESTVSRIRTEHFPLTLESARPSHTSQYLCASKGVGTDTQYFGPGTRLTVL.

The CDR3 reads CASTALGLAGGGGTDTQYF. The DNA for the CDR3 is TGTGCCAGCACCGCATTGGGACTAGCGGGAGGGGGTGGCACAGATACGCAGTATTTT. The chain carries TRBV27 and TRBJ2-3, with 16 positions matching TRBD2. The CDR3 is 19 amino acids. Germline V gene sequence: CDR1 MNHEY, CDR2 SMNVEV (reference sequence). Trimming at V came to 7 bases and at J to 1 base, leaving 11 bases not matched to a gene.

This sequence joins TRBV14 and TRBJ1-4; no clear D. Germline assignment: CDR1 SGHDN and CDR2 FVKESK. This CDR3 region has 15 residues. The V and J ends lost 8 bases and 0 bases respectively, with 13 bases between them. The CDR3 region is CASLRPSATNEKLFF. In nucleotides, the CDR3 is TGTGCCAGCTTGCGGCCGTCTGCAACTAATGAAAAACTGTTTTTT.

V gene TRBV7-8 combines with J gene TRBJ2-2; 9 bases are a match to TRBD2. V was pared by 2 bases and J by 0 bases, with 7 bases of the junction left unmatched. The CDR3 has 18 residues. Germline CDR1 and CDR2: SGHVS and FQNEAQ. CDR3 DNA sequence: TGTGCCAGCAGCTTATTGGCTAGCGGGGCCGCGAACACCGGGGAGCTGTTTTTT. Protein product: CASSLLASGAANTGELFF.

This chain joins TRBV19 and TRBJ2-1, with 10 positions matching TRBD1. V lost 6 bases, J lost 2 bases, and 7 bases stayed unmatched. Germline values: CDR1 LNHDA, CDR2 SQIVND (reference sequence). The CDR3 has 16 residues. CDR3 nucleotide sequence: TGTGCCAGTAGCAATCCCGGACAGGGGGCCTACAATGAGCAGTTCTTC. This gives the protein CASSNPGQGAYNEQFF. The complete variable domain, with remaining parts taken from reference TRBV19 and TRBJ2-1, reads DGGITQSPKYLFRKEGQNVTLSCEQNLNHDAMYWYRQDPGQGLRLIYYSQIVNDFQKGDIAEGYSVSREKKESFPLTVTSAQKNPTAFYLCASSNPGQGAYNEQFFGPGTRLTVL.

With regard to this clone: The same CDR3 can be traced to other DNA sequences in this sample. The CDR3 bases are TGTGCCAGCAGTTTCCGGGGTCTCTCTGGAAACACCATATATTTT. Protein product: CASSFRGLSGNTIYF. The V gene is TRBV28, the J gene TRBJ1-3; D gene ambiguous. V lost 3 bases and J lost 0, with 9 bases in between. Germline V lookup: CDR1 MDHEN, CDR2 SYDVKM. The CDR3 covers 15 residues.

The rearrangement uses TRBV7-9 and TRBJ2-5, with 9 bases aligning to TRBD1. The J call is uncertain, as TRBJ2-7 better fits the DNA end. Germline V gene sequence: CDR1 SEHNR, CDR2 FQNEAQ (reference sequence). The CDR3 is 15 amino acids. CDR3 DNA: TGTGCCAGCAGCTTGGCACAGGGGGCCTTCTACGAGCAGTACTTC. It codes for CASSLAQGAFYEQYF.

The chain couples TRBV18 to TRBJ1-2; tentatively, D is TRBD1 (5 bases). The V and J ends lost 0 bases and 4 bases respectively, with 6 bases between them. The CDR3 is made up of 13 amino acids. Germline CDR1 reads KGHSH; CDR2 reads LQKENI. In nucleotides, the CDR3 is TGTGCCAGCTCACCACCCGGGGGCTATGGCTACACCTTC. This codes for CASSPPGGYGYTF.

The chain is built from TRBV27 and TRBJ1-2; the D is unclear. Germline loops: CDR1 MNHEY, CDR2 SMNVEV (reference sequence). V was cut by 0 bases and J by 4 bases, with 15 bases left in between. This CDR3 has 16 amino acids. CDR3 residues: CASSLSPSTASYGYTF. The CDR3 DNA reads TGTGCCAGCAGTTTATCGCCCTCAACAGCCAGCTATGGCTACACCTTC.

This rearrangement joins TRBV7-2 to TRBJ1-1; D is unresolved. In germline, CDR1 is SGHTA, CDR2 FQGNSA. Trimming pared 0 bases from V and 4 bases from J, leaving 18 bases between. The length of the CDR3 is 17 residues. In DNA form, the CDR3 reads TGTGCCAGCAGCTTAGCTAGCGGACTGTTATACCCCACTGAAGCTTTCTTT. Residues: CASSLASGLLYPTEAFF.

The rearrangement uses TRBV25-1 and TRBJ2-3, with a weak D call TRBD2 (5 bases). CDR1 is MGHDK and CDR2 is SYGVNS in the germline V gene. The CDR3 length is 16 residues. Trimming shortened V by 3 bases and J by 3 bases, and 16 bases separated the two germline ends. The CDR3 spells CASSELGEGGTDTQYF. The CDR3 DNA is TGTGCCAGCAGTGAGCTTGGAGAGGGCGGGACAGATACGCAGTATTTT.

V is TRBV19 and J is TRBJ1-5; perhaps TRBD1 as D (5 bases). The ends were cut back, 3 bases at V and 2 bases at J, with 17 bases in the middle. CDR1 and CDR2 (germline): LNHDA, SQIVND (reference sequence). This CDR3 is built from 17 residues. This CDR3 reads CASSIVAGSTRNQPQHF. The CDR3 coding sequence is TGTGCCAGTAGTATTGTAGCAGGGTCAACCCGCAATCAGCCCCAGCATTTT.

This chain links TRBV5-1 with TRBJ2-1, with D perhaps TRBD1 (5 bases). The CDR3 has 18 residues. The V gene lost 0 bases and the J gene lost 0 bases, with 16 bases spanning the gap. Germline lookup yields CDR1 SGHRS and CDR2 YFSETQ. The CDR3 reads CASSLVGHSLGSYNEQFF. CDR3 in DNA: TGCGCCAGCAGCTTGGTGGGGCATAGCCTAGGCTCCTACAATGAGCAGTTCTTC.

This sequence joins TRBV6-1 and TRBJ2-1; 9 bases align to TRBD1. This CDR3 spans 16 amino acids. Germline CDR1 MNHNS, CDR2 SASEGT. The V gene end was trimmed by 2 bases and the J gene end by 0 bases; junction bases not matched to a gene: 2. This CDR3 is CASSERQGVSYNEQFF. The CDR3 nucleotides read TGTGCCAGCAGTGAAAGACAGGGGGTCTCCTACAATGAGCAGTTCTTC.

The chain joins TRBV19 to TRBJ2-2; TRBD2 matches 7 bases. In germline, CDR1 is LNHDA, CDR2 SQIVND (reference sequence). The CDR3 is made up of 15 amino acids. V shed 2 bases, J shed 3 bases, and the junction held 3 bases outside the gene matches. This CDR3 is CASSIPGRDTGELFF. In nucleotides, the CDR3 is TGTGCCAGTAGTATACCAGGGAGGGACACCGGGGAGCTGTTTTTT.

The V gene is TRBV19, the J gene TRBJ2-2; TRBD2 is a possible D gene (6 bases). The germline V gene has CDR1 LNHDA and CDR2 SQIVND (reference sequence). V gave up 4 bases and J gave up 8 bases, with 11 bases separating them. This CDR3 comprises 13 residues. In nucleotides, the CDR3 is TGTGCCAGTAGTACCGGAGGGCGGGGGGAGCTGTTTTTT. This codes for CASSTGGRGELFF.

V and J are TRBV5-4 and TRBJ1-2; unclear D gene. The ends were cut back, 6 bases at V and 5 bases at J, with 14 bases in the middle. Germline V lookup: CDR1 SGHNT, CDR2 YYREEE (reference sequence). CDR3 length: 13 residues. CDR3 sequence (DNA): TGTGCCAGCACCTCCGGGAGCGCTTATGGCTACACCTTC. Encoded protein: CASTSGSAYGYTF.

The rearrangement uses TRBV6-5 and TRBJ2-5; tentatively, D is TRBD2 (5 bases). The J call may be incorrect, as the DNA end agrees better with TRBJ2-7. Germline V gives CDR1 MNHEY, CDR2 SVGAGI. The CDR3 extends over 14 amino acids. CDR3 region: CASSYGESDYEQYF. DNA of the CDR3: TGTGCCAGCAGTTACGGGGAGAGTGACTACGAGCAGTACTTC.

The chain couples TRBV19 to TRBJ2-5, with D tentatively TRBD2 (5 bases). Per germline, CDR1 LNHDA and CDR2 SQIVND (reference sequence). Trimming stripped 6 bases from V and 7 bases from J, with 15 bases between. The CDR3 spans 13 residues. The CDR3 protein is CASRKRLDATQYF. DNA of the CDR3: TGTGCCAGTAGGAAGCGGTTGGATGCGACCCAGTACTTC.

CDR3 sequence (DNA): TGTGCCAGCAGTGCTGACAGGGGGCTCACAGATACGCAGTATTTT. Translated: CASSADRGLTDTQYF. The chain uses TRBV6-5 and TRBJ2-3, with 10 positions matching TRBD1. The CDR3 is made up of 15 amino acids. J was trimmed by 2 bases and V by 5 bases; bases with no gene match: 4. Looked up from germline, CDR1 is MNHEY and CDR2 is SVGAGI.

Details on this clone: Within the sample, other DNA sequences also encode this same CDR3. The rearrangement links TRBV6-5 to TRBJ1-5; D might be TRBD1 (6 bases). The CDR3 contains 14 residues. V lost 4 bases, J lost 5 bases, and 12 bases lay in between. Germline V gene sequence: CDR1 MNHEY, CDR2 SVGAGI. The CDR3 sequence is CASSLPQGYQPQHF. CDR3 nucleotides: TGTGCCAGCAGTTTACCACAGGGATATCAGCCCCAGCATTTT.

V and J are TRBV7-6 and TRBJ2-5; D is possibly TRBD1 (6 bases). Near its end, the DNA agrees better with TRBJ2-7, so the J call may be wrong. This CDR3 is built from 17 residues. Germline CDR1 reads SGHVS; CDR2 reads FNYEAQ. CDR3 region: CASSLATGPWTPYEQYF. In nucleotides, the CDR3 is TGTGCCAGCAGCTTAGCTACAGGGCCATGGACACCCTACGAGCAGTACTTC.

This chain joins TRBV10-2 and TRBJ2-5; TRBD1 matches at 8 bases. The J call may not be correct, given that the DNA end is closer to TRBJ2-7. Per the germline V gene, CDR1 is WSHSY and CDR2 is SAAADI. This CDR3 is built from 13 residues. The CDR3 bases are TGCGCCAGCAAGGGACAGGACTCCTACGAGCAGTACTTC. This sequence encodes CASKGQDSYEQYF.

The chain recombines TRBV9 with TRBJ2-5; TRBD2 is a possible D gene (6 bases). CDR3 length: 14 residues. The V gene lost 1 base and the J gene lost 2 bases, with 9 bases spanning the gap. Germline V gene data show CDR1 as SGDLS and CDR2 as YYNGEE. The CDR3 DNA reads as TGTGCCAGCAGCGTACAACTAGCTCAAGAGACCCAGTACTTC. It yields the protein CASSVQLAQETQYF.